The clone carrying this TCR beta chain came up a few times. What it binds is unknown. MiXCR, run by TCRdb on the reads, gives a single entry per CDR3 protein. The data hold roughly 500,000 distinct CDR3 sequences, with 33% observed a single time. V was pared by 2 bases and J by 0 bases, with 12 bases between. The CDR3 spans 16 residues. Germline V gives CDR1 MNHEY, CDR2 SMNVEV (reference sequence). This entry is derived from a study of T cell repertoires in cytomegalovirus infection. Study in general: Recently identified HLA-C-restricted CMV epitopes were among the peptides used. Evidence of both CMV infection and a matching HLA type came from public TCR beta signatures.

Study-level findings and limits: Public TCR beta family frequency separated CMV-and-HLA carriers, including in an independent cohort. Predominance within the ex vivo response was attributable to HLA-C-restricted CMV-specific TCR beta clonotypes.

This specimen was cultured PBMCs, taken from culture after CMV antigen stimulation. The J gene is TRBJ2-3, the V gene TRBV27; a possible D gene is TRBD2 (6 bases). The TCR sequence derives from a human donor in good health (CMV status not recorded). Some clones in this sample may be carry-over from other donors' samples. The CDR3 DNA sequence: TGTGCCAGCAGTTTAACGACCGGGACTAGCACAGATACGCAGTATTTT. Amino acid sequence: CASSLTTGTSTDTQYF.